This T cell receptor (beta chain) originates from a study of CD8 T cells in ankylosing spondylitis. Study-wide findings and caveats: Reports of some motif variants in reactive arthritis synovial fluid and blood predate this one. In ankylosing spondylitis blood, a motif of eight highly homologous TCR beta variants appeared characteristic. Within matched ankylosing spondylitis synovial fluid, disease-linked clones were reportedly significantly enriched.

Per germline, CDR1 MGHRA and CDR2 YSYEKL. The V gene lost 0 bases and the J gene lost 1 base, with 12 bases spanning the gap. The length of the CDR3 is 16 residues. This clonotype has a handful of counts. Its antigen is still unknown. Researchers built TCR beta libraries using quantitative 5'-RACE with molecular barcodes. TCRdb itself ran the 5' RACE reads through MiXCR, one entry per CDR3 protein. The sample contains approximately 350,000 distinct CDR3 sequences, approximately 22% of which appear only once. V is TRBV4-1 and J is TRBJ1-1; no clear D. The sequence was collected from a male donor with ankylosing spondylitis or in good health (not recorded which). Sequencing was performed on blood, either unsorted or a sorted T cell fraction (not recorded which). The CDR3 DNA is TGCGCCAGCAGCCAAGATCGCGGCACGGGGAACACTGAAGCTTTCTTT. Translation: CASSQDRGTGNTEAFF.